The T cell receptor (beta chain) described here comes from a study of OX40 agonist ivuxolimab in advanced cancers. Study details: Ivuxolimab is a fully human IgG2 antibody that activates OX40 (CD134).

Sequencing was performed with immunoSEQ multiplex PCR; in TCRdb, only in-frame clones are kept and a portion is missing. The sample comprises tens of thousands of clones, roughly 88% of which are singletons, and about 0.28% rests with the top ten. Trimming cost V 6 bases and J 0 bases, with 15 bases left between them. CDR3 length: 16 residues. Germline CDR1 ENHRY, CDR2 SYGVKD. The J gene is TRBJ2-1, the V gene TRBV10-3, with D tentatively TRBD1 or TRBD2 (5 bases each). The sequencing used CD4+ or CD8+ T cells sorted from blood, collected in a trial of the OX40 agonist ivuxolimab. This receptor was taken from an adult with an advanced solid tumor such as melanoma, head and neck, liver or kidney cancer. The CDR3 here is CAIRAGVGGSYNEQFF. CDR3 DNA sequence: TGTGCCATCAGGGCCGGGGTTGGGGGCTCCTACAATGAGCAGTTCTTC.